This TCR beta chain comes out of a study of T-cell memory formation after mild COVID-19. In the study overall: The TCR clusters were mostly specific to one donor.

One entry per CDR3 protein, called by TCRdb with MiXCR from the 5' RACE reads. This table holds 470,000 or so distinct CDR3 sequences, over 15% found once. CDR1 is SEHNR, CDR2 FQNEAQ, per germline (reference sequence). Unmatched junction bases numbered 9, after V lost 4 bases and J lost 5 bases. This CDR3 contains 17 residues. The sample taken for sequencing was PBMCs or a T cell subset sorted from them (not recorded which). V is TRBV7-9 and J is TRBJ2-2, with 11 bases matching TRBD1. This clonotype originated in an adult woman who had mild COVID-19 (a few samples of this study predate the infection). Cell type and time point are not known. CDR3 sequence (DNA): TGTGCCAGCAGCTCGCCGGTCGGGACAGGGGGTACCGGGGAGCTGTTTTTT. Protein product: CASSSPVGTGGTGELFF. Filled out from reference TRBV7-9 and TRBJ2-2, the complete variable domain reads DTGVSQNPRHKITKRGQNVTFRCDPISEHNRLYWYRQTLGQGPEFLTYFQNEAQLEKSRLLSDRFSAERPKGSFSTLEIQRTEQGDSAMYLCASSSPVGTGGTGELFFGEGSRLTVL.